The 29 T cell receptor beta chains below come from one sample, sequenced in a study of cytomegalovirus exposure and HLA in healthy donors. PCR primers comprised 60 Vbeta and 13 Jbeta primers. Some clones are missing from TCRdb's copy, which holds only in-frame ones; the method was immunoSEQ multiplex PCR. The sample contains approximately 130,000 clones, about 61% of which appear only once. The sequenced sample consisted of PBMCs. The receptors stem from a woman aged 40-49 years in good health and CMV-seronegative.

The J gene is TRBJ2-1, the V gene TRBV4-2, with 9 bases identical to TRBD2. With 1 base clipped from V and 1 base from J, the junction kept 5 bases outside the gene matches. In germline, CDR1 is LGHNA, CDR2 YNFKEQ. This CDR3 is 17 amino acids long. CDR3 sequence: CASSQGNSGGSYNEQFF. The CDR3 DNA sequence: TGTGCCAGCAGCCAAGGTAATAGCGGGGGTTCCTACAATGAGCAGTTCTTC.

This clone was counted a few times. The CDR3 DNA reads as TGTGCCAGCAGTTCCACCCCCGGGGCCAAAAACATTCAGTACTTC. The encoded protein is CASSSTPGAKNIQYF. The chain employs TRBV6-1 and TRBJ2-4; D gene uncertain. The CDR3 runs to 15 residues. The ends were cut back, 5 bases at V and 1 base at J, with 12 bases in the middle. CDR1 is MNHNS, CDR2 SASEGT, per germline.

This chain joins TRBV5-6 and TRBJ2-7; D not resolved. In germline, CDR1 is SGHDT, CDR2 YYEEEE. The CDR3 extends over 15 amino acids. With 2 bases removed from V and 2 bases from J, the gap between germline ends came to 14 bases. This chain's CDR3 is CASSFFSRPTYEQYF. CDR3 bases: TGTGCCAGCAGCTTCTTCTCGCGTCCCACCTACGAGCAGTACTTC.

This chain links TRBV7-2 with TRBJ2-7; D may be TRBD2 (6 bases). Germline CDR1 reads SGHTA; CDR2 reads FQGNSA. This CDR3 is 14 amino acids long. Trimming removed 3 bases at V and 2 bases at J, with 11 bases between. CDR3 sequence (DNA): TGTGCCAGCAGCTTCGGCGGGGCCGCCTACGAGCAGTACTTC. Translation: CASSFGGAAYEQYF.

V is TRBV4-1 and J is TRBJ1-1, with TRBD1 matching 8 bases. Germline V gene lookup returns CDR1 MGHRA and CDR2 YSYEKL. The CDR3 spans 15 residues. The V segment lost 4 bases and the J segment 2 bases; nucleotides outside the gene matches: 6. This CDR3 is CASSLQDRVNTEAFF. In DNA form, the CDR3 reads TGCGCCAGCAGCCTACAGGACAGGGTTAACACTGAAGCTTTCTTT.

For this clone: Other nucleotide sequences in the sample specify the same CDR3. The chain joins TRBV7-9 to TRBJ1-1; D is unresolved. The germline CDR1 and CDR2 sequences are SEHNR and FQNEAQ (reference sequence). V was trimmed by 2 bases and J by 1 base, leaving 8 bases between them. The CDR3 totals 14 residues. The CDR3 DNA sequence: TGTGCCAGCAGCTTAAGCGCTTCGAACACTGAAGCTTTCTTT. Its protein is CASSLSASNTEAFF.

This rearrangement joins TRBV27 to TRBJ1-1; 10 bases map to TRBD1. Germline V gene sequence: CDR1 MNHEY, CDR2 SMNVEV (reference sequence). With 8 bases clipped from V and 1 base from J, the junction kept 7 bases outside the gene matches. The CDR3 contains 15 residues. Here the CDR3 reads CASLRQGAWNTEAFF. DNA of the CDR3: TGTGCCAGCCTGCGACAGGGGGCATGGAACACTGAAGCTTTCTTT.

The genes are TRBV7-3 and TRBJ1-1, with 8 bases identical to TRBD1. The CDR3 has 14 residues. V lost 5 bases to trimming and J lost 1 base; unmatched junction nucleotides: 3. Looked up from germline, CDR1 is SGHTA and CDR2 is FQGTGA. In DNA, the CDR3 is TGTGCCAGCAGCCGACAGGGGAGGAACACTGAAGCTTTCTTT. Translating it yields CASSRQGRNTEAFF. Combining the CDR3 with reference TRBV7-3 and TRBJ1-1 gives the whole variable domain GAGVSQTPSNKVTEKGKYVELRCDPISGHTALYWYRQSLGQGPEFLIYFQGTGAADDSGLPNDRFFAVRPEGSVSTLKIQRTERGDSAVYLCASSRQGRNTEAFFGQGTRLTVV.

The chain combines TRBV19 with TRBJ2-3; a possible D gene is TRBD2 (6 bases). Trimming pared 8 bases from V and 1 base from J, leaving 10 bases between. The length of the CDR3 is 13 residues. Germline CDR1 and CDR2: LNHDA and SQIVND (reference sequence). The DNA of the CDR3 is TGTGCCAGTCTCGCTAGCGGCACAGATACGCAGTATTTT. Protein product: CASLASGTDTQYF.

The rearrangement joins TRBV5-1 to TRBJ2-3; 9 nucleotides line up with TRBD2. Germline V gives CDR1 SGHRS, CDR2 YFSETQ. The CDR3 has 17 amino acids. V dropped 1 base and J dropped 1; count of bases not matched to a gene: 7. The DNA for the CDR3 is TGCGCCAGCAGCTTGACCCTTAGCGGGAGCGGCACAGATACGCAGTATTTT. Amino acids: CASSLTLSGSGTDTQYF.

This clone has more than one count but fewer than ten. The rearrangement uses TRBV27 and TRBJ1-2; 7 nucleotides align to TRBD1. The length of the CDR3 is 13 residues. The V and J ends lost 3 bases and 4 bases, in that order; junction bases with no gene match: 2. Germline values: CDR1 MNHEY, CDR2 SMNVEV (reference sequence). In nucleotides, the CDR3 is TGTGCCAGCAGTTTGGGGACAGCCTATGGCTACACCTTC. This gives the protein CASSLGTAYGYTF.

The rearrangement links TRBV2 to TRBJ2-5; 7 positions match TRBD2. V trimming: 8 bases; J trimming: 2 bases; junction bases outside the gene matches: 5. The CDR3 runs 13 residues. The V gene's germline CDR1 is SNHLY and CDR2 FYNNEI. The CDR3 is CASYAGVQETQYF. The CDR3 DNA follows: TGTGCCAGCTACGCGGGGGTACAAGAGACCCAGTACTTC.

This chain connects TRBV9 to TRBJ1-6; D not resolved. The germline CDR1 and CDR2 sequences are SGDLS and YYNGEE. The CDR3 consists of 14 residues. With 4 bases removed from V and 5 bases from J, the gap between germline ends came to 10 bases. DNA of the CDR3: TGTGCCAGCAGCCCTAAGCCAAATAATTCACCCCTCCACTTT. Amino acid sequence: CASSPKPNNSPLHF.

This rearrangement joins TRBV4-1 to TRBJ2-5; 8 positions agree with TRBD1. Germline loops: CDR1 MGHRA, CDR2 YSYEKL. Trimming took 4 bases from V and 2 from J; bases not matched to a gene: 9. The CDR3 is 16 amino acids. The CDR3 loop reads CASSRLLGTGQETQYF. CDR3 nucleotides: TGCGCCAGCAGCCGCCTTTTAGGGACAGGACAAGAGACCCAGTACTTC.

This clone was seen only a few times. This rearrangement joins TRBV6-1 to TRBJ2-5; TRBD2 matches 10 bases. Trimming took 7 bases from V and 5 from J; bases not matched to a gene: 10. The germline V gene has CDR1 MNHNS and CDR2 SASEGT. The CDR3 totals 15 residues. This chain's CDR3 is CASTVRLAGAETQYF. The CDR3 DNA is TGTGCCAGCACTGTGCGTCTAGCGGGGGCTGAGACCCAGTACTTC.

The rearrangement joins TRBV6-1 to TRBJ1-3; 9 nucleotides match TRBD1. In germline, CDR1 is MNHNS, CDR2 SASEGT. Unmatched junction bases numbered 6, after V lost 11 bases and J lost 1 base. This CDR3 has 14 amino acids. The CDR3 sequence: CACSTGGSGNTIYF. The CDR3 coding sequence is TGTGCCTGCTCGACAGGGGGATCTGGAAACACCATATATTTT.

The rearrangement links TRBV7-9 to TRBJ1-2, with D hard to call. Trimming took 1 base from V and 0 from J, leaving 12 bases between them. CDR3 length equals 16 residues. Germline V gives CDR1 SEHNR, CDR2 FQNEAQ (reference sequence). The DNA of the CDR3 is TGTGCCAGCAGCTTAGTCCAGGCCTTAGCTAACTATGGCTACACCTTC. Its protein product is CASSLVQALANYGYTF.

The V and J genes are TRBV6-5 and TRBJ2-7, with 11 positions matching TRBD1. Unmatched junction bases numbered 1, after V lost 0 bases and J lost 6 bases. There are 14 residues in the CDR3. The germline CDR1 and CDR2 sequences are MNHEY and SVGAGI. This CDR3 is CASSYSGQGGEQYF. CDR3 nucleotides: TGTGCCAGCAGTTACTCGGGACAGGGGGGCGAGCAGTACTTC.

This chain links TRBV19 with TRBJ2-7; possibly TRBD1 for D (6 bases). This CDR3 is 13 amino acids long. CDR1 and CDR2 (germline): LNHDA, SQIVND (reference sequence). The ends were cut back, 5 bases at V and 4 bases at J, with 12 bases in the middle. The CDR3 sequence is CASSPGQSYEQYF. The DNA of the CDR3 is TGTGCCAGTAGTCCGGGACAATCATACGAGCAGTACTTC.

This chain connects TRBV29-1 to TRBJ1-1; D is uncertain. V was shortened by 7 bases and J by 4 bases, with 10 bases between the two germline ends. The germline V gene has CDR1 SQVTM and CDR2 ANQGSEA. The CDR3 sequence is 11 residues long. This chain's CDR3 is CSGVLSTEAFF. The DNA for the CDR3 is TGCAGCGGCGTCCTGAGCACTGAAGCTTTCTTT.

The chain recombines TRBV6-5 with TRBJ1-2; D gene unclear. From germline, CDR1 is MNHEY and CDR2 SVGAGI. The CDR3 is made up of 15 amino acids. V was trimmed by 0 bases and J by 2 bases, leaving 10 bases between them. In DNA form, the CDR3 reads TGTGCCAGCAGTTACTCACAACAGCAAAACTATGGCTACACCTTC. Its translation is CASSYSQQQNYGYTF.

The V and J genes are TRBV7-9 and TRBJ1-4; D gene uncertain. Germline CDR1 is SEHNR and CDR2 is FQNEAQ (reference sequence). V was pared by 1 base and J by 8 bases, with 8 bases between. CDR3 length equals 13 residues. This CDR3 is CASSLDEREKLFF. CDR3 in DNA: TGTGCCAGCAGCTTAGATGAGAGAGAAAAACTGTTTTTT.

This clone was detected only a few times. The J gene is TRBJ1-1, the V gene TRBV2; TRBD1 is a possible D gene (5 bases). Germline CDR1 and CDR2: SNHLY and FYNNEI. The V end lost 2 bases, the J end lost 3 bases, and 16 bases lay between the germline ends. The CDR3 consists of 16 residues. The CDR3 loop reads CASSELSRRGDTEAFF. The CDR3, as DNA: TGTGCCAGCAGTGAATTAAGCCGCCGGGGGGACACTGAAGCTTTCTTT.

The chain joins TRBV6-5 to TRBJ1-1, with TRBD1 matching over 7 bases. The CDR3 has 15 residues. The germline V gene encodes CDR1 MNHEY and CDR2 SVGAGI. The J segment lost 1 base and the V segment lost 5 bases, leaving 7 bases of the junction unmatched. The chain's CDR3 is CASSTRGSGNTEAFF. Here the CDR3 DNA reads TGTGCCAGCAGTACCAGGGGGTCTGGGAACACTGAAGCTTTCTTT.

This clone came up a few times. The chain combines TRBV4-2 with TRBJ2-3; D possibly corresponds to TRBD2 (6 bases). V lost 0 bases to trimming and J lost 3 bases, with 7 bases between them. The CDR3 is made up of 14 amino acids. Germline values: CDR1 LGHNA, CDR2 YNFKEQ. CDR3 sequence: CASSQEEGTDTQYF. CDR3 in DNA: TGTGCCAGCAGCCAAGAGGAGGGGACAGATACGCAGTATTTT.

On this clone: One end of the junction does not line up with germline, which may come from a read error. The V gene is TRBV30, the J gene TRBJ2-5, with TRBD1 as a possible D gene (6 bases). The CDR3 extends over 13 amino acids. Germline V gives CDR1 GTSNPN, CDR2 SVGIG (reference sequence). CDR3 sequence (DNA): TGTGCCTTGTCTCAGGGGATCCAAGGGACCCAGTACTTC. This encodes CALSQGIQGTQYF. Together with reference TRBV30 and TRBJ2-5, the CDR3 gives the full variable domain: SQTIHQWPATLVQPVGSPLSLECTVEGTSNPNLYWYRQAAGRGLQLLFYSVGIGQISSEVPQNLSASRPQDRQFILSSKKLLLSDSGFYLCALSQGIQGTQYFGPGTRLLVL.

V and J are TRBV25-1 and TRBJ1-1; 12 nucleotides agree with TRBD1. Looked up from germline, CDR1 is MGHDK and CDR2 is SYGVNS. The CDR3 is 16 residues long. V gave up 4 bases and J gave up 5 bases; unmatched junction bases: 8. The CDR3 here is CASSARDRGLFTEAFF. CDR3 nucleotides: TGTGCCAGCAGTGCCCGGGACAGGGGGCTTTTTACTGAAGCTTTCTTT.

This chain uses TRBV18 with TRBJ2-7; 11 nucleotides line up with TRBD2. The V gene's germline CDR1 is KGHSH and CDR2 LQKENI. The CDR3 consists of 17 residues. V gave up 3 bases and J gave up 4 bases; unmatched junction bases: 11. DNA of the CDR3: TGTGCCAGCTCACCCCGGGGTAGCGGGGGGGCCTGGTACGAGCAGTACTTC. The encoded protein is CASSPRGSGGAWYEQYF.

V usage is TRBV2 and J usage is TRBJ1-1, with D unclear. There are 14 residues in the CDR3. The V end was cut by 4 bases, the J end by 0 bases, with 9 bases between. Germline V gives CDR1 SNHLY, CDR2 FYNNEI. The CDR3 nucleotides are TGTGCCAGCAGTGTCTTTTCCCTGAACACTGAAGCTTTCTTT. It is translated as CASSVFSLNTEAFF.